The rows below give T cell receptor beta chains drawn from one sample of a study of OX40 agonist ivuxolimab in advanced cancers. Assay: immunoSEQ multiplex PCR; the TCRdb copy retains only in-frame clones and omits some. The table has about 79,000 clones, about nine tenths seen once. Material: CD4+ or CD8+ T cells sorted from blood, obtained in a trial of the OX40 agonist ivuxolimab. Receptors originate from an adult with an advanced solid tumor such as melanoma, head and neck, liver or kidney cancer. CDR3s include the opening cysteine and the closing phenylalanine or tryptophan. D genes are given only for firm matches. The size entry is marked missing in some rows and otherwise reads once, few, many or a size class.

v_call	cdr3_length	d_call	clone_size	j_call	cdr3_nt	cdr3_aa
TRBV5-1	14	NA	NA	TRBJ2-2	TGCGCCAGCAGCTTACAATCGAACACCGGGGAGCTGTTTTTT	CASSLQSNTGELFF
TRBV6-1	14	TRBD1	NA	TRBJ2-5	TGTGCCAGCAGTCAGGACAGGGCGCGGGAGACCCAGTACTTC	CASSQDRARETQYF
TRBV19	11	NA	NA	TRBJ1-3	TGTGCCAGTTCAGCCAGGAACACCATATATTTT	CASSARNTIYF
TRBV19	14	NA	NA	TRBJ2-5	TGTGCCAGTATGGGCGGGTCGTACCAAGAGACCCAGTACTTC	CASMGGSYQETQYF
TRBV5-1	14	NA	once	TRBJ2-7	TGCGCCAGCAGCTTTAATTCTGCGAACTACGAGCAGTACTTC	CASSFNSANYEQYF
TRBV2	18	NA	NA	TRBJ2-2	TGTGCCAGCAGTGGCAAATTACAGGGCCCTCGATCAGGCGGGGAGCTGTTTTTT	CASSGKLQGPRSGGELFF
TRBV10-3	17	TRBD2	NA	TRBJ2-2	TGTGCCAGCAAGACTAGCGGGAGCCACCAGGTCACCGGGGAGCTGTTTTTT	CASKTSGSHQVTGELFF
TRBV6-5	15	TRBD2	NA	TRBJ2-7	TGTGCCAGCAGTTTCCGGGGACTAGCGGACTACGAGCAGTACTTC	CASSFRGLADYEQYF
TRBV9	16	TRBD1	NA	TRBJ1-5	TGTGCCAGCAGCGCGGGACCGGGACAGAGCAATCAGCCCCAGCATTTT	CASSAGPGQSNQPQHF
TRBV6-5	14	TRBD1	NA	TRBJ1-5	TGTGCCAGCAGAGGACAGGGACAGTTACAGCCCCAGCATTTT	CASRGQGQLQPQHF
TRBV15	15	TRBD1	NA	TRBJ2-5	TGTGCCACCAGCAGCCGGGACAGGGGAAGAAAGACCCAGTACTTC	CATSSRDRGRKTQYF
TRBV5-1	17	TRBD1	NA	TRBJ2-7	TGCGCCAGCAGCTTGAGTCGTATGAGGACAGGGGGCTACGAGCAGTACTTC	CASSLSRMRTGGYEQYF
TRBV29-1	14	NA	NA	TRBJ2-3	TGCAGCGTTGTAAGATCGGGGACCACAGATACGCAGTATTTT	CSVVRSGTTDTQYF
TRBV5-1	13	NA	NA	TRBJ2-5	TGCGCCAGCAGCGGCATGTACCAAGAGACCCAGTACTTC	CASSGMYQETQYF
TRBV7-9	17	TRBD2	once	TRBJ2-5	TGTGCCAGCAGCCCAAGGGTCGGGACTAGCGTCGGCGAGACCCAGTACTTC	CASSPRVGTSVGETQYF
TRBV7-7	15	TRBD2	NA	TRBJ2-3	TGTGCTAGCAGCCGGACTAGCGGAACCACAGATACGCAGTATTTT	CASSRTSGTTDTQYF
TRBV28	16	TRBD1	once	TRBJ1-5	TGTGCCAGCAGTTTAAACAGGGGAAGCGGCAATCAGCCCCAGCATTTT	CASSLNRGSGNQPQHF
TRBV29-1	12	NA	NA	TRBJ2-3	TGCAGCTCCCTCGTGGGCCCAGATACGCAGTATTTT	CSSLVGPDTQYF
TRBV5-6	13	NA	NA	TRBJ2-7	TGTGCCAGCAGCTTTTCGGACAGCTACGAGCAGTACTTC	CASSFSDSYEQYF
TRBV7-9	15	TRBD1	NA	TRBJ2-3	TGTGCCAGCAGCTTAGGAACAGGGGCGGGAGATACGCAGTATTTT	CASSLGTGAGDTQYF
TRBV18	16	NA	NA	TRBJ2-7	TGTGCCAGCTCACCATTTCGGGTAGGAGCCTCCTACGAGCAGTACTTC	CASSPFRVGASYEQYF
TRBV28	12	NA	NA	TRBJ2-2	TGTGCCAGCAGTTTGAGACCCGGGGAGCTGTTTTTT	CASSLRPGELFF
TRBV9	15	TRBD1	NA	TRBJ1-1	TGTGCCAGCAGCGCCCGACAGGGGGCAGGTACTGAAGCTTTCTTT	CASSARQGAGTEAFF
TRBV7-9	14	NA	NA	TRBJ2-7	TGTGCCAGCTCGCCGGCGGTGCACTCCTACGAGCAGTACTTC	CASSPAVHSYEQYF
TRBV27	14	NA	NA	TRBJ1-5	TGTGCCAGCAGTTTAATCGGGGGCTCTCAGCCCCAGCATTTT	CASSLIGGSQPQHF
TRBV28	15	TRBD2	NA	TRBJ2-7	TGTGCCAGCAGTTTGGTAGGACTAGGGAGGAGAGAGCAGTACTTC	CASSLVGLGRREQYF
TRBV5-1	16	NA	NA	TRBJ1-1	TGCGCCAGCAGCTTGGCCCAAGGCAACATGAACACTGAAGCTTTCTTT	CASSLAQGNMNTEAFF
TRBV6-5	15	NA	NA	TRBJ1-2	TGTGCCAGCAGTTACTTAACCGGCGCAAACTATGGCTACACCTTC	CASSYLTGANYGYTF